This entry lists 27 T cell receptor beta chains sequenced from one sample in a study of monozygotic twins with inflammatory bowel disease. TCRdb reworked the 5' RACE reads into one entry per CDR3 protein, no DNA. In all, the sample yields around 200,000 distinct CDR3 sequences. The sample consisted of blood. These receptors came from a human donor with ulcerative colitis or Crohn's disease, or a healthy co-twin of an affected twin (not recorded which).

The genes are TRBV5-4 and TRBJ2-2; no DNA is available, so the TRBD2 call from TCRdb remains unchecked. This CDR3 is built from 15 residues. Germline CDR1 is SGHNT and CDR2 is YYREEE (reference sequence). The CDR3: CASSLAGGRTGELFF.

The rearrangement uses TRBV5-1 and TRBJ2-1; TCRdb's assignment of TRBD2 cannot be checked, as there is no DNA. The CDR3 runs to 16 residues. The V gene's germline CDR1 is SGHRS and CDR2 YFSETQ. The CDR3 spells CASSLLAGTSYNEQFF.

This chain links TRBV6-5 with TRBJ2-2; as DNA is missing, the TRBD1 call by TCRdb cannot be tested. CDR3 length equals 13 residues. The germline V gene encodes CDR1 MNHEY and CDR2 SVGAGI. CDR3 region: CASLTGEAGELFF.

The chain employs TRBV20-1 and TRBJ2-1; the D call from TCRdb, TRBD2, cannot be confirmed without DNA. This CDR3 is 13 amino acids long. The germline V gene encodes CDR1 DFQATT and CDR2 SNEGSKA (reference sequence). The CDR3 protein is CSASRYLGNEQFF.

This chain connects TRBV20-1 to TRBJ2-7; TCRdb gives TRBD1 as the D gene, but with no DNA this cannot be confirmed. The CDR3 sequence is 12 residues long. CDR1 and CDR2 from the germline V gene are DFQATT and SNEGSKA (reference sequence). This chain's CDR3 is CSATTGGGEQYF.

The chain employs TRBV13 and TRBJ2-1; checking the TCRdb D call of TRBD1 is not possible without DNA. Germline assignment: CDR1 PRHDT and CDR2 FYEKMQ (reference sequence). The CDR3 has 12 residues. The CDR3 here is CASSSAGDEQFF. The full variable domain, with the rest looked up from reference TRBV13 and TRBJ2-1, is AAGVIQSPRHLIKEKRETATLKCYPIPRHDTVYWYQQGPGQDPQFLISFYEKMQSDKGSIPDRFSAQQFSDYHSELNMSSLELGDSALYFCASSSAGDEQFFGPGTRLTVL.

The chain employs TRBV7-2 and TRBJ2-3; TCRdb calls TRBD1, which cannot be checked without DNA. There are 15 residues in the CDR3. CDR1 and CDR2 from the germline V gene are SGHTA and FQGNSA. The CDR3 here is CASSPFPNFPDTQYF.

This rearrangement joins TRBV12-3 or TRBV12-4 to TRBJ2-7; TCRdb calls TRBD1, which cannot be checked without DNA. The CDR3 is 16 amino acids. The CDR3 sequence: CASSLKGTGGIYEQYF.

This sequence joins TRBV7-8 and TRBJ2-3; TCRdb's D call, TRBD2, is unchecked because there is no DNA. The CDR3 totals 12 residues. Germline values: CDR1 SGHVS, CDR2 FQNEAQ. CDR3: CASSFSGTMEYF.

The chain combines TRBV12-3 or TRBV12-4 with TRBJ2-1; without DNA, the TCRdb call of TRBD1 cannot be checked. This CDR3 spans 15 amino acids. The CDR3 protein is CASSFGGRSYNEQFF.

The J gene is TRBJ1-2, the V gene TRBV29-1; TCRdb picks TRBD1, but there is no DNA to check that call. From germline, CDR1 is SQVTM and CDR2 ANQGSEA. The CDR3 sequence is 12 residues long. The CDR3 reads CSVDRQGNGYTF.

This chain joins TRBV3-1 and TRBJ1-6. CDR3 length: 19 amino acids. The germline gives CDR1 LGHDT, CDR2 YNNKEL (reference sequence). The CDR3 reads CASSQGNYLSPTNNSPLHF.

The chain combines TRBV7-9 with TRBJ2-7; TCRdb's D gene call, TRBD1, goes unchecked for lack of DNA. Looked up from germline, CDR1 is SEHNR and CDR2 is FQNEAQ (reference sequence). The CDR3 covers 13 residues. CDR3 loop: CASSGQGYYEQYF.

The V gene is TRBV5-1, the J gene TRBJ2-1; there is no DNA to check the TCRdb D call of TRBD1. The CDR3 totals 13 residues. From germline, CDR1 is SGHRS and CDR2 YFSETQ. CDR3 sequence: CATPGDGGDEQFF. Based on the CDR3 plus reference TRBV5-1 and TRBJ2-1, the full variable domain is KAGVTQTPRYLIKTRGQQVTLSCSPISGHRSVSWYQQTPGQGLQFLFEYFSETQRNKGNFPGRFSGRQFSNSRSEMNVSTLELGDSALYLCATPGDGGDEQFFGPGTRLTVL.

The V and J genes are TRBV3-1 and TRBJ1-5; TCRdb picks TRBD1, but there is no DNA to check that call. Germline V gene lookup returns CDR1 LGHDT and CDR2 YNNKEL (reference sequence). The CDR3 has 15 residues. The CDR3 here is CASSQGAGINQPQHF.

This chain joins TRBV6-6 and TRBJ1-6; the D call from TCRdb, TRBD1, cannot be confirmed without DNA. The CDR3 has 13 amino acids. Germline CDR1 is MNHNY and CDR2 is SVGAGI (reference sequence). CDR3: CASSYSTQAPLHF.

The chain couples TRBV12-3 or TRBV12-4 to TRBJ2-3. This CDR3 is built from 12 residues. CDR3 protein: CASSAYGDTQYF.

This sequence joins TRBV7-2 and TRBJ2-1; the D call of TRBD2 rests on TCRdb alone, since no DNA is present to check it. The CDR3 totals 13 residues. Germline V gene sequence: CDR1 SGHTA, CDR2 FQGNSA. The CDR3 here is CASSSMEGNEQFF.

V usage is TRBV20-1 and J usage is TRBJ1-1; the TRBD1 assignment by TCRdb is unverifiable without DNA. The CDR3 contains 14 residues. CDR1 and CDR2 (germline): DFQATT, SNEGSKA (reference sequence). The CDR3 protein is CSAGRPGQGSEAFF.

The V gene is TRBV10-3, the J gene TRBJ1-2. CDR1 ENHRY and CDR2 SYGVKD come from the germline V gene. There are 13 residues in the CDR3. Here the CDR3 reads CASREQPIYGYTF.

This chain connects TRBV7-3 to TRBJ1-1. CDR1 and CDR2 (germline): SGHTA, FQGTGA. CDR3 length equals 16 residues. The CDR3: CASSPSRQLGNTEAFF.

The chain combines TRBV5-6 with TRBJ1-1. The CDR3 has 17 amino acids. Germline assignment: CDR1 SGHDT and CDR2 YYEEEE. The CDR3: CASSLGAGLWMGTEAFF.

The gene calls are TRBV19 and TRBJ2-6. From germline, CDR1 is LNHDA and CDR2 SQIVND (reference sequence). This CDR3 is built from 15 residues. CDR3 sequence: CASSPDRPGANVLTF.

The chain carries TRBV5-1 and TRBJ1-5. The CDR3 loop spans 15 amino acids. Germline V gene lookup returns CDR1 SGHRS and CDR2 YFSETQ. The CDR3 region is CASSLDSQSNQPQHF. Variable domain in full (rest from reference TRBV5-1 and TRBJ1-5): KAGVTQTPRYLIKTRGQQVTLSCSPISGHRSVSWYQQTPGQGLQFLFEYFSETQRNKGNFPGRFSGRQFSNSRSEMNVSTLELGDSALYLCASSLDSQSNQPQHFGDGTRLSIL.

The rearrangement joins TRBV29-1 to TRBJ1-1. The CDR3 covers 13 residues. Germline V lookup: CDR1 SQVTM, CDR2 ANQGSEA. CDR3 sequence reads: CSARNTLFTEAFF.

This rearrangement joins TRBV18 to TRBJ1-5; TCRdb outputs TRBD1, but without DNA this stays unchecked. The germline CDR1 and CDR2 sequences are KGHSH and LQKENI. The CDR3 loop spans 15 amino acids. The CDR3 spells CASSPGTGGNQPQHF. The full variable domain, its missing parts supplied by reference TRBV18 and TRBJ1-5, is NAGVMQNPRHLVRRRGQEARLRCSPMKGHSHVYWYRQLPEEGLKFMVYLQKENIIDESGMPKERFSAEFPKEGPSILRIQQVVRGDSAAYFCASSPGTGGNQPQHFGDGTRLSIL.

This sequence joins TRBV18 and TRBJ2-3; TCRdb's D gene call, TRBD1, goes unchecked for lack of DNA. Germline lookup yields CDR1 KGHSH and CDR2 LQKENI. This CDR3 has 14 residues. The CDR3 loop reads CAARGSSSTDTQYF.